This is a list of T cell receptor beta chains from one sample in a study of OX40 agonist ivuxolimab in advanced cancers. Clones were sequenced by immunoSEQ multiplex PCR, and TCRdb holds only the in-frame ones, with some missing. The repertoire holds 90,000 to 100,000 clones, with approximately 90% as singletons. The sample here was CD4+ or CD8+ T cells sorted from blood, taken in a trial of the OX40 agonist ivuxolimab. Source of these receptors: an adult with an advanced solid tumor such as melanoma, head and neck, liver or kidney cancer. The CDR3 runs from the conserved cysteine through the conserved F or W. A D gene is named only where the DNA matches it firmly. A row's size may be missing; if present it is once, few, many or a size class.

j_call,d_call,clone_size,v_call,cdr3_aa,cdr3_nt
TRBJ1-4,-,once,TRBV5-1,CASSLGQNEKLFF,TGCGCCAGCAGCTTGGGACAGAATGAAAAACTGTTTTTT
TRBJ2-7,-,-,TRBV27,CASSFRFSYEQYF,TGTGCCAGCAGTTTCAGGTTCTCCTACGAGCAGTACTTC
TRBJ1-2,-,-,TRBV16,CASSQSRTAYGYTF,TGTGCCAGCAGCCAATCCCGGACAGCGTATGGCTACACCTTC
TRBJ2-3,TRBD2,-,TRBV5-1,CASRGTSGSTDTQYF,TGCGCCAGCAGAGGCACTAGCGGCAGCACAGATACGCAGTATTTT
TRBJ2-3,TRBD2,-,TRBV19,CASSAGVGVDTQYF,TGTGCCAGTAGCGCGGGGGTTGGGGTAGATACGCAGTATTTT
TRBJ2-5,-,-,TRBV7-2,CASSQGAGRGKTQYF,TGTGCCAGCAGCCAGGGGGCGGGGAGGGGAAAGACCCAGTACTTC
TRBJ2-1,-,once,TRBV5-3,CAQPSHNEQFF,TGTGCCCAGCCCTCTCACAATGAGCAGTTCTTC
TRBJ1-4,-,-,TRBV5-1,CASSLSYLGEKLFF,TGCGCCAGCAGCTTGTCCTACCTCGGGGAAAAACTGTTTTTT
TRBJ1-1,-,-,TRBV12-5,CASARMGNTEAFF,TGTGCTAGTGCCCGAATGGGGAACACTGAAGCTTTCTTT
TRBJ2-3,-,-,TRBV5-4,CASSLDPYGIDTQYF,TGTGCCAGCAGCTTGGATCCATACGGCATAGATACGCAGTATTTT
TRBJ2-3,-,once,TRBV10-3,CASQGTSGHTDTQYF,TGTGCCAGTCAGGGTACCTCTGGTCACACAGATACGCAGTATTTT
TRBJ2-7,TRBD2,-,TRBV5-4,CASSGGVETYEQYF,TGTGCCAGCAGCGGGGGGGTTGAGACCTACGAGCAGTACTTC
TRBJ1-5,-,few,TRBV30,CAWRQDSNQPQHF,TGTGCCTGGAGGCAGGATAGCAATCAGCCCCAGCATTTT
TRBJ2-3,TRBD1,-,TRBV5-1,CASRTPGQGTDTQYF,TGCGCCAGCCGAACCCCGGGACAGGGCACAGATACGCAGTATTTT
TRBJ1-1,-,-,TRBV19,CASSTAPAGSTEAFF,TGTGCCAGTAGTACCGCGCCGGCAGGGAGCACTGAAGCTTTCTTT
TRBJ1-1,-,-,TRBV28,CASTLGGRDTEAFF,TGTGCCAGCACCTTGGGGGGGAGGGACACTGAAGCTTTCTTT
TRBJ2-1,TRBD2,-,TRBV5-1,CASSLPRGTSGGNEQFF,TGCGCCAGCAGCCTGCCACGAGGGACTAGCGGGGGTAATGAGCAGTTCTTC
TRBJ1-5,-,-,TRBV29-1,CSADHKRGWGQPQHF,TGCAGCGCAGACCATAAAAGGGGATGGGGACAGCCCCAGCATTTT
TRBJ2-1,TRBD1,-,TRBV5-1,CASSLGTGSSYNEQFF,TGCGCCAGCAGCTTGGGGACAGGAAGTTCCTACAATGAGCAGTTCTTC
TRBJ1-2,-,-,TRBV30,CAWRDTGSYGYTF,TGTGCCTGGAGGGATACAGGGTCCTATGGCTACACCTTC
TRBJ1-1,-,once,TRBV27,CASSLGMGGMNTEAFF,TGTGCCAGCAGTTTAGGGATGGGCGGCATGAACACTGAAGCTTTCTTT
TRBJ2-5,-,-,TRBV21-1,CASSLTTGSQETQYF,TGTGCCAGCAGCTTAACGACCGGGAGTCAAGAGACCCAGTACTTC
TRBJ2-1,-,-,TRBV4-2,CASSPSPVSYNEQFF,TGTGCCAGCAGCCCATCTCCAGTTTCCTACAATGAGCAGTTCTTC
TRBJ2-7,TRBD2,few,TRBV6-6,CASSYQLAGAREQYF,TGTGCCAGCAGTTACCAGCTAGCGGGAGCTCGGGAGCAGTACTTC
TRBJ1-2,-,-,TRBV6-5,CASNPSGDQGYTF,TGTGCCAGCAACCCGTCGGGGGATCAAGGCTACACCTTC
TRBJ1-6,-,once,TRBV27,CASSLSRVGNSPLHF,TGTGCCAGCAGTTTATCGAGGGTGGGTAATTCACCCCTCCACTTT
TRBJ1-2,-,-,TRBV30,CAWSAGPSTHGYTF,TGTGCCTGGAGTGCTGGACCGTCCACCCATGGCTACACCTTC
TRBJ2-7,TRBD2,-,TRBV11-2,CASSPIGRGRFSTYEQYF,TGTGCCAGCAGCCCAATAGGACGCGGGAGGTTTTCGACCTACGAGCAGTACTTC
TRBJ1-1,-,-,TRBV7-2,CASPPQSGARGAFF,TGTGCCAGCCCTCCCCAGTCGGGGGCGAGGGGCGCTTTCTTT
TRBJ1-2,-,-,TRBV10-1,CAPGRANYGYTF,TGCGCCCCCGGCCGGGCTAACTATGGCTACACCTTC
TRBJ2-1,-,-,TRBV27,CASSLSRVGGEQFF,TGTGCCAGCAGTTTATCGAGGGTCGGAGGGGAGCAGTTCTTC
TRBJ2-7,-,-,TRBV2,CASIRISYEQYF,TGTGCCAGCATCCGAATCTCCTACGAGCAGTACTTC
TRBJ2-3,-,-,TRBV7-3,CASSLSGDTQYF,TGTGCCAGCAGCTTAAGTGGGGATACGCAGTATTTT
TRBJ1-4,TRBD1,-,TRBV5-1,CASTEPGQGNEKLFF,TGCGCCAGCACCGAACCGGGACAGGGAAATGAAAAACTGTTTTTT
TRBJ1-6,-,-,TRBV19,CASSAGGTLHF,TGTGCCAGTAGTGCGGGCGGCACCCTCCACTTT
TRBJ2-7,-,-,TRBV25-1,CASSLRGYEQYF,TGTGCCAGCAGCCTACGGGGATACGAGCAGTACTTC
TRBJ2-3,-,-,TRBV7-3,CASSPGGSIGQYF,TGTGCCAGCAGCCCCGGAGGGAGTATAGGGCAGTATTTT
TRBJ2-1,-,-,TRBV5-4,CASSPGGGISYNEQFF,TGTGCCAGCAGCCCAGGTGGCGGGATCTCCTACAATGAGCAGTTCTTC
TRBJ2-3,-,-,TRBV6-5,CASSYYGDTQYF,TGTGCCAGCAGTTACTATGGAGATACGCAGTATTTT
TRBJ2-5,-,-,TRBV7-9,CASSLAAGEGETQYF,TGTGCCAGCAGCTTAGCAGCGGGTGAGGGAGAGACCCAGTACTTC
TRBJ2-1,-,-,TRBV6-5,CASNGQSNEQFF,TGTGCCAGCAACGGACAGTCCAATGAGCAGTTCTTC
TRBJ2-3,-,-,TRBV5-6,CASSLGRSRNSQYF,TGTGCCAGCAGCTTGGGGCGCAGTAGGAATTCGCAGTATTTT
TRBJ2-5,-,-,TRBV7-8,CASSLPPGETQYF,TGTGCCAGCAGCTTACCCCCCGGGGAGACCCAGTACTTC
TRBJ1-1,TRBD1,-,TRBV7-9,CASSQTGLSTEAFF,TGTGCCAGCAGCCAGACAGGGCTGAGCACTGAAGCTTTCTTT